Each of the 22 T cell receptor beta chains below was sequenced from the same sample in a study of blood T cell repertoires in COVID-19. Clones were sequenced by immunoSEQ multiplex PCR, and TCRdb holds only the in-frame ones, with some missing. The table records about 230,000 clones, about nine tenths of them present only once. Sequencing was performed on PBMCs or T cells enriched from blood (not recorded which). The receptors originated from a young woman with acute COVID-19.

The chain uses TRBV2 and TRBJ2-7, with TRBD1 matching 8 bases. This CDR3 is built from 12 residues. V lost 6 bases, J lost 6 bases, and 4 bases stayed unmatched. The germline gives CDR1 SNHLY, CDR2 FYNNEI. CDR3: CASRDRVAEQYF. CDR3 DNA: TGTGCCAGCAGGGACAGGGTCGCCGAGCAGTACTTC.

The gene calls are TRBV7-9 and TRBJ1-2; the D is unclear. Deletions cut 5 bases from V and 3 bases from J, with 10 bases between. There are 13 residues in the CDR3. CDR1 is SEHNR, CDR2 FQNEAQ, per germline (reference sequence). The CDR3 sequence: CASSQGSYYGYTF. CDR3 DNA sequence: TGTGCCAGCAGCCAAGGGAGCTACTATGGCTACACCTTC.

This chain connects TRBV5-1 to TRBJ1-1, with D perhaps matching TRBD1 (5 bases). V was clipped by 0 bases and J by 4 bases, with 16 bases between them. Germline V gene data show CDR1 as SGHRS and CDR2 as YFSETQ. The CDR3 has 16 amino acids. CDR3 loop: CASSLAGPWGGTEAFF. The CDR3 region has the DNA TGCGCCAGCAGCTTGGCCGGCCCCTGGGGCGGCACTGAAGCTTTCTTT.

The chain employs TRBV28 and TRBJ1-2; D is unclear. Per the germline V gene, CDR1 is MDHEN and CDR2 is SYDVKM. The CDR3 extends over 16 amino acids. V was clipped by 4 bases and J by 2 bases, with 17 bases between them. The CDR3 is CASSSLTVSANYGYTF. The CDR3 DNA reads as TGTGCCAGCAGTTCATTAACGGTCTCTGCCAACTATGGCTACACCTTC.

This clone was observed a single time. The chain carries TRBV10-3 and TRBJ2-2; unclear D gene. CDR3 size: 14 residues. Trimming removed 2 bases at V and 4 bases at J, with 8 bases between. Germline CDR1 reads ENHRY; CDR2 reads SYGVKD. Here the CDR3 reads CAISEALGTGELFF. CDR3 sequence (DNA): TGTGCCATCAGTGAGGCCCTAGGCACCGGGGAGCTGTTTTTT.

The CDR3 nucleotides are TGTGCCAGCAGCTTCGGGAGAGGGCAGCCCCAGCATTTT. Its translation is CASSFGRGQPQHF. The rearrangement links TRBV7-9 to TRBJ1-5; D gene ambiguous. The CDR3 is 13 residues long. V dropped 3 bases and J dropped 7 bases, with 10 bases sitting between them. Per germline, CDR1 SEHNR and CDR2 FQNEAQ (reference sequence). The full variable domain, completed using reference TRBV7-9 and TRBJ1-5, is DTGVSQNPRHKITKRGQNVTFRCDPISEHNRLYWYRQTLGQGPEFLTYFQNEAQLEKSRLLSDRFSAERPKGSFSTLEIQRTEQGDSAMYLCASSFGRGQPQHFGDGTRLSIL.

The V gene is TRBV2, the J gene TRBJ2-5, with D tentatively TRBD1 (5 bases). The CDR3 totals 15 residues. In germline, CDR1 is SNHLY, CDR2 FYNNEI. Trimming shortened V by 6 bases and J by 4 bases, and 18 bases separated the two germline ends. CDR3: CASRVNLGRLETQYF. The CDR3 DNA is TGTGCCAGCAGAGTCAATTTGGGGCGGTTAGAGACCCAGTACTTC.

As DNA, the CDR3 is TGTGCCAGTAGTGGAACAGTTATCTATGGCTACACCTTC. Amino acids: CASSGTVIYGYTF. The rearrangement links TRBV19 to TRBJ1-2, with D uncertain. The V gene's germline CDR1 is LNHDA and CDR2 SQIVND (reference sequence). V was pared by 5 bases and J by 4 bases, with 11 bases between. The CDR3 is made up of 13 amino acids.

This chain links TRBV5-4 with TRBJ1-1; 9 bases are shared with TRBD1. J was trimmed by 4 bases and V by 4 bases; bases with no gene match: 2. This CDR3 has 13 residues. The germline V gene encodes CDR1 SGHNT and CDR2 YYREEE (reference sequence). The CDR3 here is CASSRTGVTEAFF. In DNA form, the CDR3 reads TGTGCCAGCAGCAGGACAGGGGTCACTGAAGCTTTCTTT.

The chain carries TRBV6-5 and TRBJ1-1; 8 bases match TRBD1. V lost 9 bases, J lost 4 bases, and 10 bases stayed unmatched. The CDR3 sequence is 14 residues long. The V gene's germline CDR1 is MNHEY and CDR2 SVGAGI. CDR3: CASCQGAEGTEAFF. The CDR3 DNA is TGTGCCAGTTGCCAGGGGGCGGAAGGCACTGAAGCTTTCTTT.

CDR3 region: CASSDGRVYTGELFF. The CDR3 nucleotides are TGCGCCAGCAGTGACGGGCGGGTCTACACCGGGGAGCTGTTTTTT. This sequence joins TRBV10-2 and TRBJ2-2; perhaps TRBD2 as D (5 bases). Germline-derived CDR1 and CDR2 are WSHSY and SAAADI. This CDR3 comprises 15 residues. V was cut by 3 bases and J by 3 bases, with 11 bases left in between.

CDR3 nucleotides: TGTGCCAGCAGGGGGACAGGTGGCACCGGGGAGCTGTTTTTT. It translates to CASRGTGGTGELFF. V is TRBV27 and J is TRBJ2-2; 8 nucleotides align to TRBD1. Unmatched junction bases numbered 4, after V lost 6 bases and J lost 4 bases. From germline, CDR1 is MNHEY and CDR2 SMNVEV (reference sequence). This CDR3 has 14 residues.

This clone was found a few times. The chain is built from TRBV4-1 and TRBJ1-3, with no clear D. The V gene's germline CDR1 is MGHRA and CDR2 YSYEKL. The CDR3 totals 16 residues. Trimming shortened V by 4 bases and J by 0 bases, and 13 bases separated the two germline ends. This chain's CDR3 is CASSPPGWNSGNTIYF. The CDR3 nucleotides are TGCGCCAGCAGCCCCCCGGGATGGAACTCTGGAAACACCATATATTTT.

The V call is TRBV18, the J call TRBJ1-1; D is perhaps TRBD1 (5 bases). Trimming removed 4 bases from V and 1 base from J, with 13 bases in between. Per the germline V gene, CDR1 is KGHSH and CDR2 is LQKENI. This CDR3 is built from 15 residues. The CDR3 loop reads CASSLDDGGNTEAFF. The CDR3 coding sequence is TGTGCCAGCTCACTTGACGACGGGGGGAACACTGAAGCTTTCTTT.

This sequence joins TRBV11-2 and TRBJ1-1; D is undetermined. The CDR3 totals 12 residues. V was pared by 5 bases and J by 5 bases, with 9 bases between. CDR1 and CDR2 from the germline V gene are SGHAT and FQNNGV. DNA for the CDR3: TGTGCCAGCAGCCTAAGTAATACTGAAGCTTTCTTT. Protein product: CASSLSNTEAFF.

V and J are TRBV5-1 and TRBJ1-2, with no clear D. V was trimmed by 5 bases and J by 8 bases, leaving 19 bases between them. The CDR3 sequence is 14 residues long. Germline values: CDR1 SGHRS, CDR2 YFSETQ. CDR3 protein: CASRVSAEALGYTF. CDR3 DNA sequence: TGCGCCAGCAGGGTCTCGGCGGAGGCGTTGGGCTACACCTTC.

This sequence joins TRBV27 and TRBJ1-2; no clear D. This CDR3 region has 13 residues. Germline values: CDR1 MNHEY, CDR2 SMNVEV (reference sequence). Trimming took 3 bases from V and 2 from J, leaving 7 bases between them. The CDR3 sequence is CASSFRRNYGYTF. DNA of the CDR3: TGTGCCAGCAGTTTTCGGCGGAACTATGGCTACACCTTC.

The chain carries TRBV7-6 and TRBJ2-1; possible D gene TRBD1, 6 bases. The CDR3 is 16 amino acids. V lost 5 bases and J 0 bases, leaving 14 bases between the germline ends. Per the germline V gene, CDR1 is SGHVS and CDR2 is FNYEAQ. CDR3 protein: CASSKGHKSSYNEQFF. The CDR3 DNA follows: TGTGCCAGCAGCAAGGGACACAAGAGCTCCTACAATGAGCAGTTCTTC.

The chain is built from TRBV5-6 and TRBJ1-2; a possible D gene is TRBD1 (5 bases). The CDR3 loop spans 13 amino acids. Germline CDR1 is SGHDT and CDR2 is YYEEEE. V gave up 1 base and J gave up 8 bases, with 12 bases separating them. CDR3 sequence: CASSLIIGGGYTF. As DNA, the CDR3 is TGTGCCAGCAGCTTGATAATCGGGGGAGGCTACACCTTC.

The chain links TRBV10-3 to TRBJ2-7, with 10 bases aligning to TRBD1. Losses at the gene ends were 4 bases for V and 5 bases for J; bases not matched to a gene: 20. Germline V gene sequence: CDR1 ENHRY, CDR2 SYGVKD. CDR3 length: 19 amino acids. CDR3 bases: TGTGCCATCAGTGCCCCGGAAAGCCTCGGGACAGGGGAAAGGAACGAGCAGTACTTC. Residues: CAISAPESLGTGERNEQYF.

DNA of the CDR3: TGTGCCAGCTCACCCGGGGGTTACGAGACTGAAGCTTTCTTT. It codes for CASSPGGYETEAFF. The chain links TRBV18 to TRBJ1-1; perhaps TRBD1 as D (5 bases). Per germline, CDR1 KGHSH and CDR2 LQKENI. The CDR3 spans 14 residues. V was pared by 3 bases and J by 5 bases, with 13 bases between.

The J gene is TRBJ1-2, the V gene TRBV2; D is ambiguous. Germline V gives CDR1 SNHLY, CDR2 FYNNEI. The V gene lost 1 base and the J gene lost 4 bases, with 10 bases spanning the gap. This CDR3 region has 14 residues. In nucleotides, the CDR3 is TGTGCCAGCAGTGAAGGTCAAATTGTCTATGGCTACACCTTC. It translates to CASSEGQIVYGYTF.